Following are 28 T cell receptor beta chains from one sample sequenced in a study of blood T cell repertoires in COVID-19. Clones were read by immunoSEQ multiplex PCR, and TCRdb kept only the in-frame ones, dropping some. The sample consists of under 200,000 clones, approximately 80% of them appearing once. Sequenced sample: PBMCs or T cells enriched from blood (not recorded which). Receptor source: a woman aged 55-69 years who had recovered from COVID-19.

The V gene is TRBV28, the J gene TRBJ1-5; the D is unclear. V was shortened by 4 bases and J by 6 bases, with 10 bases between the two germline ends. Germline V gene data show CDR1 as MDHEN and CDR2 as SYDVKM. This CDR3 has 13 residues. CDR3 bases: TGTGCCAGCAGTTCGGGCCGGGGTCAGCCCCAGCATTTT. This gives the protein CASSSGRGQPQHF.

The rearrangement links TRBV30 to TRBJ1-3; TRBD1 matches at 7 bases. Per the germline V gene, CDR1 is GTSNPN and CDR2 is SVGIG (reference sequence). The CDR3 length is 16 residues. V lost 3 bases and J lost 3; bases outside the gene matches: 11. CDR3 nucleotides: TGTGCCTGGAGGATGAAGGGGGCTAGGGATGGAAACACCATATATTTT. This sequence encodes CAWRMKGARDGNTIYF.

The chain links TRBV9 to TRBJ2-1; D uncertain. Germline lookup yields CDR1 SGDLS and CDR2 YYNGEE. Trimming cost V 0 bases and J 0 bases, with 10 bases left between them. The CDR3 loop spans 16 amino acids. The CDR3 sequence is CASSVVSWSSYNEQFF. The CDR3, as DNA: TGTGCCAGCAGCGTAGTCTCGTGGAGCTCCTACAATGAGCAGTTCTTC.

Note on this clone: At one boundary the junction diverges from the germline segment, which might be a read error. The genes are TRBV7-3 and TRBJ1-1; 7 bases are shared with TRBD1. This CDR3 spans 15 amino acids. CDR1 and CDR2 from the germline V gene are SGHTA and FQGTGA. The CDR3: CASSLTTGMNTEAFF. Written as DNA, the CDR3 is TGTGCCAGCAGCCTAACGACAGGGATGAACACTGAAGCTTTCTTT.

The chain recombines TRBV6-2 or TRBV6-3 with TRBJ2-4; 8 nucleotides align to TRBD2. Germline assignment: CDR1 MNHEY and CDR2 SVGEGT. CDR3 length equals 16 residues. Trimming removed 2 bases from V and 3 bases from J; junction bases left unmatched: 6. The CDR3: CASSYAGGVGKNIQYF. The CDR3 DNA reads TGTGCCAGCAGTTACGCGGGGGGAGTTGGCAAAAACATTCAGTACTTC.

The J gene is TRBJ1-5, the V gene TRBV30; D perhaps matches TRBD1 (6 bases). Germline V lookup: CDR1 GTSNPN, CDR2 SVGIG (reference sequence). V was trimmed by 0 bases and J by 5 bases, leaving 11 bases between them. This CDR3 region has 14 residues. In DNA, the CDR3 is TGTGCCTGGAGTGTAGGGGGGGGCCATCAGCCCCAGCATTTT. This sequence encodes CAWSVGGGHQPQHF.

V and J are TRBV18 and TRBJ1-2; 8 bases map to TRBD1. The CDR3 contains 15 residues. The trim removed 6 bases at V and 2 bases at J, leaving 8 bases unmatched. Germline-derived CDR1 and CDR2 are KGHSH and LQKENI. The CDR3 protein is CASSPTRQGNYGYTF. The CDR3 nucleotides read TGTGCCAGCTCGCCGACTCGACAGGGGAACTATGGCTACACCTTC. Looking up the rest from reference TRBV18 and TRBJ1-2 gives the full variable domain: NAGVMQNPRHLVRRRGQEARLRCSPMKGHSHVYWYRQLPEEGLKFMVYLQKENIIDESGMPKERFSAEFPKEGPSILRIQQVVRGDSAAYFCASSPTRQGNYGYTFGSGTRLTVV.

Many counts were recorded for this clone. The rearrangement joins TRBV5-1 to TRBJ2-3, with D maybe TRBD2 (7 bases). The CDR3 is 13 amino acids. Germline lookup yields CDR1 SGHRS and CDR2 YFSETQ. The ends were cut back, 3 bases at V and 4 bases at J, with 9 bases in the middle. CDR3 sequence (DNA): TGCGCCAGCAGCTCCGGGGGGCCAGATACGCAGTATTTT. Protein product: CASSSGGPDTQYF.

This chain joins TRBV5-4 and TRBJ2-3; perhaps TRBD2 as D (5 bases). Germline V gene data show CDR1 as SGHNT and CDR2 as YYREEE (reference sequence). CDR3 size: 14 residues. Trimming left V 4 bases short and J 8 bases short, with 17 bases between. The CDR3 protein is CASSPADSPGTQYF. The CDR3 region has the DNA TGTGCCAGCAGCCCGGCGGACTCTCCAGGTACGCAGTATTTT.

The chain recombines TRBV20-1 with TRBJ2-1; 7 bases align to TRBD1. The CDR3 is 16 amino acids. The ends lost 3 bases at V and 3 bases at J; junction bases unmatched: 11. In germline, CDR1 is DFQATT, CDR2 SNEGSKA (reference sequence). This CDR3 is CSASSIRDSIYNEQFF. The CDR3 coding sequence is TGCAGTGCTAGTAGTATCCGGGACAGCATCTACAATGAGCAGTTCTTC.

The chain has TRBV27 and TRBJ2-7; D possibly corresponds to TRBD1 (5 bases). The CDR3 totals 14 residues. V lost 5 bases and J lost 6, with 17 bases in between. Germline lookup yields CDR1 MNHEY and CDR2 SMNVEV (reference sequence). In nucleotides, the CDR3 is TGTGCCAGCAGTCCCAGGACCCCTCAGGGCGAGCAGTACTTC. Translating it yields CASSPRTPQGEQYF.

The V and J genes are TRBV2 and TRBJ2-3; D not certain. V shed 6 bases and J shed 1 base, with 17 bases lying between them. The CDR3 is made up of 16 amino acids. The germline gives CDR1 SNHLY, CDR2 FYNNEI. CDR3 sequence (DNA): TGTGCCAGCAGGCGATCGACTGATTTTCGCACAGATACGCAGTATTTT. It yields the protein CASRRSTDFRTDTQYF.

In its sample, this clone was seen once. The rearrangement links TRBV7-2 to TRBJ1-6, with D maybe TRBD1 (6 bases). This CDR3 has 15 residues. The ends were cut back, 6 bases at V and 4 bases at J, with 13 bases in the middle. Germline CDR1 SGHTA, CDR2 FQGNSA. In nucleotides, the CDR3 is TGTGCCAGCAGTCCTCGGGACAATTATAATTCACCCCTCCACTTT. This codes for CASSPRDNYNSPLHF.

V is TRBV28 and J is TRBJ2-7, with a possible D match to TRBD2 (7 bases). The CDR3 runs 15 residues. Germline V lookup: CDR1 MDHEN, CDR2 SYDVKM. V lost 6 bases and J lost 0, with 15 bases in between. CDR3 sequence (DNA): TGTGCCAGCAGAGGGGGGGGGCAGCCCTCCTACGAGCAGTACTTC. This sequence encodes CASRGGGQPSYEQYF.

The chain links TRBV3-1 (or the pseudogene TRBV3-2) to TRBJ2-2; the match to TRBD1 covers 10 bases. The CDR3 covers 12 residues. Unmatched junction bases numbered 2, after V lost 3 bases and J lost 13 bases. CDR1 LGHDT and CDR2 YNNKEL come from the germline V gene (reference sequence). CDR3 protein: CASSHRDRGLFF. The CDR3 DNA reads TGTGCCAGCAGCCACCGGGACAGGGGGCTGTTTTTT.

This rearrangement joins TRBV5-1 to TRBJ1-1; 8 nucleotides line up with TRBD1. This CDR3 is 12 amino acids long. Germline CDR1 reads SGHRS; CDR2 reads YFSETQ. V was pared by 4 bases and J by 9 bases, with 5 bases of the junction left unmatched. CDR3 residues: CASSQDRVKAFF. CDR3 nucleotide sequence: TGCGCCAGCAGCCAGGACAGGGTTAAAGCTTTCTTT.

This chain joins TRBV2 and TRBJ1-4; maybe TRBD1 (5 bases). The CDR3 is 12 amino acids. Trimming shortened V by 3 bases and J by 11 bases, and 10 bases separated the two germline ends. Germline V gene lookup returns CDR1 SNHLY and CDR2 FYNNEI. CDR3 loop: CASSDRVDKLFF. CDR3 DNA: TGTGCCAGCAGTGACAGGGTGGATAAACTGTTTTTT. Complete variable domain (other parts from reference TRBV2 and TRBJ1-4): EPEVTQTPSHQVTQMGQEVILRCVPISNHLYFYWYRQILGQKVEFLVSFYNNEISEKSEIFDDQFSVERPDGSNFTLKIRSTKLEDSAMYFCASSDRVDKLFFGSGTQLSVL.

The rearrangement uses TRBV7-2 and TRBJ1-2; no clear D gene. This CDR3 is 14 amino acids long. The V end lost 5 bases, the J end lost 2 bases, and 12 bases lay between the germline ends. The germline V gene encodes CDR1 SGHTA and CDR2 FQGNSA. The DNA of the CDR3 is TGTGCCAGCAGCGAGAGTGCAGGAAACTATGGCTACACCTTC. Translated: CASSESAGNYGYTF.

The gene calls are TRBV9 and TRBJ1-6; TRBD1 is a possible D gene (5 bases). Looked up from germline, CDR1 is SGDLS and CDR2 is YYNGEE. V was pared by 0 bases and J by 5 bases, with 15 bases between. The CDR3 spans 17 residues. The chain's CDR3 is CASSVGSEQADNSPLHF. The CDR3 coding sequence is TGTGCCAGCAGCGTAGGGTCTGAACAGGCGGATAATTCACCCCTCCACTTT.

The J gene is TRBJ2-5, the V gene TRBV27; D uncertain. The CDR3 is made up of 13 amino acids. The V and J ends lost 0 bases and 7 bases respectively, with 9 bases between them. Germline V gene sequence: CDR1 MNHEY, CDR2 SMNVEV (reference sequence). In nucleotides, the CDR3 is TGTGCCAGCAGTTTATCGGCATTTGGGACCCAGTACTTC. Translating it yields CASSLSAFGTQYF.

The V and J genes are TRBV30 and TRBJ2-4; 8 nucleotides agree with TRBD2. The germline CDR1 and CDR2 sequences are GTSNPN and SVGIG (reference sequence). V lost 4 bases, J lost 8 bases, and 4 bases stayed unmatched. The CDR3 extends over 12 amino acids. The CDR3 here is CAWNPGGDIQYF. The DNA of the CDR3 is TGTGCCTGGAACCCGGGAGGGGACATTCAGTACTTC.

The chain's CDR3 is CASSFRRDRGLVDYGYTF. The CDR3, as DNA: TGCGCCAGCAGTTTTCGGAGGGACAGGGGTCTGGTGGACTATGGCTACACCTTC. This chain uses TRBV10-1 with TRBJ1-2; TRBD1 aligns across 10 bases. V gave up 5 bases and J gave up 3 bases; unmatched junction bases: 15. This CDR3 comprises 18 residues. Germline CDR1 WNHNN, CDR2 SYGVQD (reference sequence).

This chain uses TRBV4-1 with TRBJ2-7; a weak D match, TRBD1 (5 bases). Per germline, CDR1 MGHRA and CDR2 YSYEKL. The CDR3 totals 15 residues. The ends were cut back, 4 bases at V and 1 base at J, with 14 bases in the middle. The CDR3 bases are TGCGCCAGCAGCCGCAGGGAAGGGGCATCCTACGAGCAGTACTTC. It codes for CASSRREGASYEQYF.

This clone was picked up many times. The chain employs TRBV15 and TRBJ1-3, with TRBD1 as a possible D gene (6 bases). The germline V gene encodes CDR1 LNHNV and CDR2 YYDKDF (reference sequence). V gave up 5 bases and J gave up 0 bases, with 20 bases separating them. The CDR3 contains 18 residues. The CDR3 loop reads CATSSSGTRRSSGNTIYF. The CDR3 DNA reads TGTGCCACCAGCTCGTCCGGGACAAGGCGATCCTCTGGAAACACCATATATTTT.

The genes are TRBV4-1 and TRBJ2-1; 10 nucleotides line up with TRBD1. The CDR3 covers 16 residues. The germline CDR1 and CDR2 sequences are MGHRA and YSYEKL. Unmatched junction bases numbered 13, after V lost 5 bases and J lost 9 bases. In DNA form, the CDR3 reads TGCGCCAGCAGCAAACCCGGGACAGGGGAAGGGAGTGAGCAGTTCTTC. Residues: CASSKPGTGEGSEQFF.

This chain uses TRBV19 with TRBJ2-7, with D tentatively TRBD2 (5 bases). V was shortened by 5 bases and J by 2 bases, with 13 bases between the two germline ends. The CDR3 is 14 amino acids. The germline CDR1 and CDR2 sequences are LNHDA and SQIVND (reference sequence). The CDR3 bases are TGTGCCAGTAGTGCTTTTTTCGGGGCCTACGAGCAGTACTTC. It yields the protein CASSAFFGAYEQYF.

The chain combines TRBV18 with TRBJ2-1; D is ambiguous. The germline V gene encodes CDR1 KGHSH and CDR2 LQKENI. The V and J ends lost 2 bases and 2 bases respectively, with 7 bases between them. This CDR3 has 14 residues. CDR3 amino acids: CASSPVPTYNEQFF. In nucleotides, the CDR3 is TGTGCCAGCTCACCAGTCCCAACCTACAATGAGCAGTTCTTC.

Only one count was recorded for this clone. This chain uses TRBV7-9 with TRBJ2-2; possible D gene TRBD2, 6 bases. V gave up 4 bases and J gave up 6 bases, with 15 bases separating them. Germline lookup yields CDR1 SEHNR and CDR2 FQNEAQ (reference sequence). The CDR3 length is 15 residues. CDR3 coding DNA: TGTGCCAGCAGCTACTGGGACTCTGGGGCCGGGGAGCTGTTTTTT. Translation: CASSYWDSGAGELFF.